These 9 T cell receptor beta chains came from one sample sequenced in a study of response to subunit inactivated influenza vaccine. TCRdb reprocessed the RT-PCR reads with MiXCR, giving one entry per CDR3 protein. The data show some 600,000 distinct CDR3 sequences, approximately 15% seen once. This specimen consisted of PBMCs from blood, obtained less than 15 days before vaccination. The receptors were sampled from a man in his fifties who received an inactivated influenza vaccine.

The genes are TRBV7-6 and TRBJ2-3; no firm D call. V shed 3 bases and J shed 8 bases, with 9 bases lying between them. There are 12 residues in the CDR3. Germline CDR1 and CDR2: SGHVS and FNYEAQ. The CDR3 sequence is CASSFYLGTQYF. Written as DNA, the CDR3 is TGTGCCAGCAGCTTTTATCTCGGTACGCAGTATTTT.

This clonotype was picked up one time. The V and J genes are TRBV7-3 and TRBJ2-2; D is perhaps TRBD1 (7 bases). The CDR3 loop spans 17 amino acids. Trimming shortened V by 4 bases and J by 4 bases, and 19 bases separated the two germline ends. The germline V gene has CDR1 SGHTA and CDR2 FQGTGA. CDR3 region: CASSSTRGEPGTGELFF. As DNA, the CDR3 is TGTGCCAGCAGCTCCACCAGGGGGGAGCCGGGCACCGGGGAGCTGTTTTTT. Based on the CDR3 plus reference TRBV7-3 and TRBJ2-2, the full variable domain is GAGVSQTPSNKVTEKGKYVELRCDPISGHTALYWYRQSLGQGPEFLIYFQGTGAADDSGLPNDRFFAVRPEGSVSTLKIQRTERGDSAVYLCASSSTRGEPGTGELFFGEGSRLTVL.

A few counts support this clonotype. The CDR3 coding sequence is TGCAGTGCTCCGAACAGGGAAGGGTACATGAACACTGAAGCTTTCTTT. Residues: CSAPNREGYMNTEAFF. The genes are TRBV20-1 and TRBJ1-1, with D perhaps TRBD1 (6 bases). The CDR3 extends over 16 amino acids. Germline V gene sequence: CDR1 DFQATT, CDR2 SNEGSKA (reference sequence). V lost 5 bases and J 0 bases, leaving 19 bases between the germline ends.

The V call is TRBV28, the J call TRBJ2-1; 10 bases line up with TRBD2. Germline assignment: CDR1 MDHEN and CDR2 SYDVKM. There are 17 residues in the CDR3. Germline trimming cut 5 bases from V and 9 bases from J; bases unmatched to any gene: 16. CDR3 loop: CASSTPLAGASLVEQFF. CDR3 nucleotides: TGTGCCAGCAGTACTCCGCTAGCGGGGGCTTCCTTGGTTGAGCAGTTCTTC.

There are a few counts of this clonotype. The chain joins TRBV27 to TRBJ2-1; D is perhaps TRBD1 (6 bases). The length of the CDR3 is 15 residues. V was cut by 8 bases and J by 0 bases, with 14 bases left in between. From germline, CDR1 is MNHEY and CDR2 SMNVEV (reference sequence). The CDR3 coding sequence is TGTGCCAGCCACGGGACACCCAGCTCCTACAATGAGCAGTTCTTC. It yields the protein CASHGTPSSYNEQFF.

The rearrangement joins TRBV29-1 to TRBJ2-7; D is uncertain. From germline, CDR1 is SQVTM and CDR2 ANQGSEA. CDR3 length: 13 residues. The CDR3 DNA sequence: TGCACCATTCCCGGGCACCCCCGCTGCGAGCAGTACTTC. It codes for CTIPGHPRCEQYF.

This clonotype was seen at least ten times. This rearrangement joins TRBV24-1 to TRBJ2-1, with 11 bases identical to TRBD2. The CDR3 contains 17 residues. The junction had 10 bases not matched to a gene; V was cut back by 3 bases and J by 7 bases. Germline CDR1 reads KGHDR; CDR2 reads SFDVKD. DNA of the CDR3: TGTGCCACCAGTGATCCCCAGCCGGGACTAGCGGATAATGAGCAGTTCTTC. Its translation: CATSDPQPGLADNEQFF.

The chain joins TRBV3-1 to TRBJ2-5; 10 bases map to TRBD2. The germline CDR1 and CDR2 sequences are LGHDT and YNNKEL (reference sequence). The CDR3 covers 17 residues. Trimming at V came to 0 bases and at J to 4 bases, leaving 8 bases not matched to a gene. The CDR3 spells CASSQDRLAGVGETQYF. As DNA, the CDR3 is TGTGCCAGCAGCCAAGATCGGCTAGCGGGAGTTGGAGAGACCCAGTACTTC.

This clonotype appeared a few times. The chain couples TRBV20-1 to TRBJ2-7; the match to TRBD2 covers 7 bases. This CDR3 is built from 13 residues. The V and J ends lost 5 bases and 2 bases, in that order; junction bases with no gene match: 6. Germline values: CDR1 DFQATT, CDR2 SNEGSKA (reference sequence). The DNA of the CDR3 is TGCAGTGCTTGGGGGGGGGATGCCTACGAGCAGTACTTC. As protein: CSAWGGDAYEQYF.